This is a list of T cell receptor beta chains from one sample in a study of blood T cell repertoires in COVID-19. TCRdb's copy holds only in-frame clones and misses some; the assay was immunoSEQ multiplex PCR. The sample yields 270,000 or so clones, approximately 91% seen once. Input material: PBMCs or T cells enriched from blood (not recorded which). The receptors here all came from a woman in her 40s with acute COVID-19. CDR3s include the opening cysteine and the closing phenylalanine or tryptophan. D genes are given only for firm matches. Expanded clones are given a class, and other clones once, few, many or no size at all.

TRBD1	TRBV5-4	NA	TRBJ2-2	CASSSLRQGSGELFF	TGTGCCAGCAGCTCCCTTCGACAGGGTTCAGGGGAGCTGTTTTTT
NA	TRBV7-9	NA	TRBJ2-5	CASSLGANQETQYF	TGTGCCAGCAGCTTAGGGGCTAACCAAGAGACCCAGTACTTC
NA	TRBV12-3/TRBV12-4	NA	TRBJ2-7	CASSLGRAEQYF	TGTGCCAGCAGTTTAGGCAGGGCCGAGCAGTACTTC
NA	TRBV18	NA	TRBJ2-4	CASSEKNIQYF	TGTGCCAGCTCAGAGAAAAACATTCAGTACTTC
TRBD2	TRBV4-2	NA	TRBJ2-4	CASSQVLAGLKNIQYF	TGTGCCAGCAGCCAAGTCCTAGCGGGGCTTAAAAACATTCAGTACTTC
TRBD1	TRBV3-1/TRBV3-2	NA	TRBJ2-5	CASSLQGTPETQYF	TGTGCCAGCAGCCTACAGGGGACCCCGGAGACCCAGTACTTC
TRBD1	TRBV7-2	NA	TRBJ2-7	CASSLAGGQGVYEQYF	TGTGCCAGCAGCTTAGCAGGTGGACAGGGAGTCTACGAGCAGTACTTC
NA	TRBV18	NA	TRBJ1-3	CASSPDPVGGSGNTIYF	TGTGCCAGCTCACCAGATCCAGTCGGGGGCTCTGGAAACACCATATATTTT
NA	TRBV7-8	NA	TRBJ2-2	CASSTRQQGTGELFF	TGTGCCAGCAGCACCCGACAGCAAGGCACCGGGGAGCTGTTTTTT
NA	TRBV7-9	NA	TRBJ1-1	CASSQQEYTEAFF	TGTGCCAGCAGCCAACAGGAATACACTGAAGCTTTCTTT
TRBD2	TRBV7-6	NA	TRBJ2-4	CASSSRRGLASAKNIQYF	TGTGCCAGCAGCTCTAGACGAGGACTAGCCTCAGCCAAAAACATTCAGTACTTC
NA	TRBV27	NA	TRBJ1-2	CASSRTPTNYGYTF	TGTGCCAGCAGCCGGACACCAACTAACTATGGCTACACCTTC
TRBD2	TRBV5-1	few	TRBJ2-5	CASSLRASGGETQYF	TGCGCCAGCAGCTTGAGGGCTAGCGGGGGTGAGACCCAGTACTTC
TRBD1	TRBV11-3	NA	TRBJ2-5	CASTELTGVVGQETQYF	TGTGCCAGCACCGAACTTACAGGGGTTGTCGGGCAAGAGACCCAGTACTTC
TRBD2	TRBV27	NA	TRBJ2-3	CASSARGLAVTDTQYF	TGTGCCAGCAGTGCTCGCGGACTAGCGGTCACAGATACGCAGTATTTT
TRBD1	TRBV27	NA	TRBJ1-2	CASSLSKGAFDYGYTF	TGTGCCAGCAGTTTATCGAAGGGGGCTTTCGACTATGGCTACACCTTC
NA	TRBV5-5	few	TRBJ2-7	CASSQRATNPSEQYF	TGTGCCAGCAGCCAGAGGGCGACAAACCCCTCCGAGCAGTACTTC
NA	TRBV4-1	few	TRBJ1-3	CASSLSPGGSVGNTIYF	TGCGCCAGCAGCCTTTCGCCGGGGGGAAGTGTAGGAAACACCATATATTTT
NA	TRBV12-3/TRBV12-4	NA	TRBJ2-7	CASNDRISYEQYF	TGTGCCAGCAACGACAGGATCTCCTACGAGCAGTACTTC
TRBD1	TRBV11-2	NA	TRBJ2-5	CASSPLAGGIQETQYF	TGTGCCAGCAGCCCCTTGGCAGGGGGCATTCAAGAGACCCAGTACTTC
NA	TRBV19	NA	TRBJ1-5	CASGWRLYSNQPQHF	TGTGCCAGTGGGTGGAGACTATATAGCAATCAGCCCCAGCATTTT
TRBD2	TRBV19	NA	TRBJ2-7	CASSIGLAGAAYEQYF	TGTGCCAGTAGTATAGGACTAGCGGGGGCCGCCTACGAGCAGTACTTC
TRBD1	TRBV3-1/TRBV3-2	NA	TRBJ1-2	CASSQDVNRDRETF	TGTGCCAGCAGCCAAGACGTTAACCGGGACAGGGAGACCTTC
NA	TRBV18	NA	TRBJ1-2	CASSPTGNYGYTF	TGTGCCAGCTCACCTACAGGGAACTATGGCTACACCTTC
TRBD2	TRBV7-8	once	TRBJ2-5	CASSQIAGGPETQYF	TGTGCCAGCAGCCAAATAGCGGGAGGGCCGGAGACCCAGTACTTC
NA	TRBV3-1/TRBV3-2	NA	TRBJ2-3	CASSQDLGGGTDTQYF	TGTGCCAGCAGCCAAGATTTGGGGGGAGGCACAGATACGCAGTATTTT
TRBD1	TRBV18	once	TRBJ1-1	CASSAGTDTEAFF	TGTGCCAGCTCAGCAGGGACAGACACTGAAGCTTTCTTT